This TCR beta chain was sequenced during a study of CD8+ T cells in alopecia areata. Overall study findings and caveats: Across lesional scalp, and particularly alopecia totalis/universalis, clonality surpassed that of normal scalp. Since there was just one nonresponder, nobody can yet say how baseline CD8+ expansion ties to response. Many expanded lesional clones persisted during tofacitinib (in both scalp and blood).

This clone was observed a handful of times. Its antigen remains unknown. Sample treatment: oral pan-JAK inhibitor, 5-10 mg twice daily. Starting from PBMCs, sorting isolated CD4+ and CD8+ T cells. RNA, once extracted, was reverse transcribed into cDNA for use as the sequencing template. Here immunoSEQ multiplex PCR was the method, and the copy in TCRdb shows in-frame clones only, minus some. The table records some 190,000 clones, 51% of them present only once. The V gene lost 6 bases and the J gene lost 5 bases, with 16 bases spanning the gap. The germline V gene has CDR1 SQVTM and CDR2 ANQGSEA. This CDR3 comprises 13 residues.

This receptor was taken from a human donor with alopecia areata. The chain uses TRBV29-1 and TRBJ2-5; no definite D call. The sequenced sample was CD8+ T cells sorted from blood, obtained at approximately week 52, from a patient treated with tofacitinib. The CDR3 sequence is CSVRESVRETQYF. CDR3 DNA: TGCAGCGTCCGTGAGTCGGTGCGGGAGACCCAGTACTTC.